The T cell receptor beta chain under discussion was sequenced for a study of Ad26.COV2.S vaccination and SARS-CoV-2 variants. Study observations and caveats: Reports say spike-specific CD8+ and CD4+ T cell responses covered substantial breadth after vaccination. Vaccine recipients had higher spike-specific TCR breadth than placebo recipients.

About this clone itself: Antigen specificity is unknown.

The germline gives CDR1 SGHVS, CDR2 FQNEAQ. Trimming took 3 bases from V and 2 from J, leaving 7 bases between them. CDR3 length equals 13 residues. TCRdb's copy holds only in-frame clones and misses some; the assay was immunoSEQ multiplex PCR. The sample shows more than 120,000 clones, more than 80% of them seen only once. This TCR was recovered from a human donor who had recovered from COVID-19. This specimen consisted of peripheral blood, obtained after recovery from COVID-19. The chain is built from TRBV7-8 and TRBJ1-2; tentatively, D is TRBD1 (5 bases). The CDR3: CASSLGPNYGYTF. CDR3 nucleotides: TGTGCCAGCAGCTTGGGACCGAACTATGGCTACACCTTC. The whole variable domain, remainder taken from reference TRBV7-8 and TRBJ1-2, is GAGVSQSPRYKVAKRGQDVALRCDPISGHVSLFWYQQALGQGPEFLTYFQNEAQLDKSGLPSDRFFAERPEGSVSTLKIQRTQQEDSAVYLCASSLGPNYGYTFGSGTRLTVV.